This T cell receptor (beta chain) was sequenced in a study of early T cells in non-severe SARS-CoV-2 infection. About the study: Unpaired chains resulted from sequencing bulk RNA of unsorted whole blood. Findings and limits, study-wide: CD4 and private specificities were missed by VDJdb matching, which favored anti-spike CD8 responses.

A note on this clonotype: Its antigen is unknown.

Germline V gives CDR1 DFQATT, CDR2 SNEGSKA (reference sequence). This CDR3 comprises 18 residues. The V gene end was trimmed by 3 bases and the J gene end by 7 bases; junction bases not matched to a gene: 16. Each single cDNA molecule received a unique molecular identifier. TCRdb independently ran MiXCR on the 5' RACE reads; one entry per CDR3 protein. This table holds tens of thousands of distinct CDR3 sequences, over 10% found once. The chain is built from TRBV20-1 and TRBJ2-1; 12 bases map to TRBD2. Source material: whole blood. The receptor was derived from an adult who was a healthcare worker with PCR-confirmed SARS-CoV-2 infection or an uninfected control (not recorded which). The CDR3 region is CSARTWTSGAASLNEQFF. The CDR3 nucleotides read TGCAGTGCTAGGACCTGGACTAGCGGGGCCGCTAGTCTGAATGAGCAGTTCTTC.